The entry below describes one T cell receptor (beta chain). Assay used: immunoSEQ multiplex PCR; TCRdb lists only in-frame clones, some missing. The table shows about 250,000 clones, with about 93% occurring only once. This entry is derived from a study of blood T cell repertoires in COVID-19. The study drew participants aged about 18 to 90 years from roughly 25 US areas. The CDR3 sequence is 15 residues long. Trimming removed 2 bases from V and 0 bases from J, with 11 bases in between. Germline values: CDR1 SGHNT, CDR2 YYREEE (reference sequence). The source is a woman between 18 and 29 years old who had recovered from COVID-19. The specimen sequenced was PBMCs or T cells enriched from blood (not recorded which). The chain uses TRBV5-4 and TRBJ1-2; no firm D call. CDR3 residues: CASSFTREPNYGYTF. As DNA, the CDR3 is TGTGCCAGCAGCTTCACCCGGGAACCTAACTATGGCTACACCTTC.